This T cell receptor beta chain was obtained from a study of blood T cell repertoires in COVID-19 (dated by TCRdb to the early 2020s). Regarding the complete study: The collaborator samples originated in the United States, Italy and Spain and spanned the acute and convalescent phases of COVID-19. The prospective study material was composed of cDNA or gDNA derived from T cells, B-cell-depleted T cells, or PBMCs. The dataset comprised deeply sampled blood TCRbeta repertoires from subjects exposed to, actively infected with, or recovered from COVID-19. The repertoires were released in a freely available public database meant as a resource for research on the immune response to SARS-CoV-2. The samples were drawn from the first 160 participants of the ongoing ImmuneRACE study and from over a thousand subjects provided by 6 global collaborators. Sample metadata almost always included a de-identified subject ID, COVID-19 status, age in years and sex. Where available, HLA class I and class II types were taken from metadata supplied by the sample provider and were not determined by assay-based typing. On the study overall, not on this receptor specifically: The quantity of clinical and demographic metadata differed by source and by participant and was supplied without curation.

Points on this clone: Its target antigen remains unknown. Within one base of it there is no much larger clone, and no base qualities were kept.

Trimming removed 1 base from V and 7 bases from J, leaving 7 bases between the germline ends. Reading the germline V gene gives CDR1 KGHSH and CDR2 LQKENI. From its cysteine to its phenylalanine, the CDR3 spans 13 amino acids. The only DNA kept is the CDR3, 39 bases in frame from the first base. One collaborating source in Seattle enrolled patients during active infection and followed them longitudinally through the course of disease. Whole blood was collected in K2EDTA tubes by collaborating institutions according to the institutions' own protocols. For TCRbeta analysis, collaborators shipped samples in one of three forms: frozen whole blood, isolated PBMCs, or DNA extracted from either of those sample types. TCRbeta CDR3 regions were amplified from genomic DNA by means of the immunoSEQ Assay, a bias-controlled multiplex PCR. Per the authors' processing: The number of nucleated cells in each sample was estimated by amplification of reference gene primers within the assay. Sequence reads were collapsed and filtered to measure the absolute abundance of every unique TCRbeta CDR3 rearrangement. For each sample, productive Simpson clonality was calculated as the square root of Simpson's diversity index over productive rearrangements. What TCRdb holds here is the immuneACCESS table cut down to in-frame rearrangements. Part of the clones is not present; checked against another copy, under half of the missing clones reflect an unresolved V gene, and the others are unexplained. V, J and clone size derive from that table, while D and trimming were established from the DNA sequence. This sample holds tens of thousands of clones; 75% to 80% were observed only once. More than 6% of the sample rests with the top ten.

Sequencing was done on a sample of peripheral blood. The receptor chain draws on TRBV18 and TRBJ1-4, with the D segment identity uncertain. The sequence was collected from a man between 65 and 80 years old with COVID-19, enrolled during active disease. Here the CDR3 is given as CASSPLGSEKLFF. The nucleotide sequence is TGTGCCAGCTCACCACTGGGGAGTGAAAAACTGTTTTTT.